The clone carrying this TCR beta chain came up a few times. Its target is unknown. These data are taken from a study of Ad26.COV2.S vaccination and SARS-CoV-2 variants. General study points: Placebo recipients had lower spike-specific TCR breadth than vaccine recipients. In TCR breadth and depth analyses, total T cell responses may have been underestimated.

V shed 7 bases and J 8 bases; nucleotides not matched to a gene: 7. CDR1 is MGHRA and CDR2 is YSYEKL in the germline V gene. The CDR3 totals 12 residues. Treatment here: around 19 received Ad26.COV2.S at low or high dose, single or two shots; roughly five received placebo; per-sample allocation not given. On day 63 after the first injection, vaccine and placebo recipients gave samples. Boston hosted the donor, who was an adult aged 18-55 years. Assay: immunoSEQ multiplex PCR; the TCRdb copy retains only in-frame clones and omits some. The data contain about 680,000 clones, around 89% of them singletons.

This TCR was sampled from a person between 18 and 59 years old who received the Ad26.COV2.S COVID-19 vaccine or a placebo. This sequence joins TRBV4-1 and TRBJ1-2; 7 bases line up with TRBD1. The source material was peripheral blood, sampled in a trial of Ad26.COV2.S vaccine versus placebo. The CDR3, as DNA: TGCGCCAGCACCCCCACAGGGGACGGCTACACCTTC. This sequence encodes CASTPTGDGYTF.